These T cell receptor beta chains were read from a single sample in a study of OX40 agonist ivuxolimab in advanced cancers. TCRdb's table, derived via immunoSEQ multiplex PCR, lists solely in-frame clones and lacks some. Found here are about 69,000 clones, approximately 93% of them singletons; the top ten hold roughly 0.27%. Sequenced material: CD4+ or CD8+ T cells sorted from blood, taken in a trial of the OX40 agonist ivuxolimab. The source is an adult with an advanced solid tumor such as melanoma, head and neck, liver or kidney cancer. CDR3s include the opening cysteine and the closing phenylalanine or tryptophan. The order of the fields is clone size, D gene, V gene, J gene, CDR3 protein, CDR3 DNA. A D gene is named only where the DNA matches it firmly. Size is omitted from some rows. Given values are once, few, many or a class for expanded clones.

>.|.|TRBV6-1|TRBJ1-2
CASSEGPGGVIYGYTF
TGTGCCAGCAGTGAAGGCCCGGGGGGTGTAATCTATGGCTACACCTTC
>.|.|TRBV5-1|TRBJ1-4
CASSSPSKSGEKLFF
TGCGCCAGCAGCTCTCCCTCTAAGTCTGGTGAAAAACTGTTTTTT
>.|.|TRBV15|TRBJ2-7
CATSRGIDRRGEQYF
TGTGCCACCAGCAGAGGAATTGACAGGCGCGGCGAGCAGTACTTC
>.|TRBD2|TRBV16|TRBJ2-7
CASSHPRAGGSYEQYF
TGTGCCAGCAGCCACCCTCGCGCGGGGGGTTCCTACGAGCAGTACTTC
>.|.|TRBV5-8|TRBJ2-5
CASSTTGTQYF
TGTGCCAGCAGCACCACAGGGACCCAGTACTTC
>.|TRBD1|TRBV27|TRBJ2-7
CASSLGTGSYEQYF
TGTGCCAGCAGTTTAGGGACAGGGTCATACGAGCAGTACTTC
>.|TRBD2|TRBV6-5|TRBJ2-5
CASSPSGRGETQYF
TGTGCCAGCAGTCCTAGCGGGAGGGGAGAGACCCAGTACTTC
>.|.|TRBV11-2|TRBJ2-3
CASSRRAGPTDTQYF
TGTGCCAGCAGCCGAAGGGCAGGTCCCACAGATACGCAGTATTTT
>.|.|TRBV28|TRBJ2-7
CASSLRRAFADYEQYF
TGTGCCAGCAGTTTAAGAAGGGCATTTGCAGACTACGAGCAGTACTTC
>.|.|TRBV18|TRBJ2-3
CASSAGASTDTQYF
TGTGCCAGCTCAGCAGGGGCTAGCACAGATACGCAGTATTTT
>.|.|TRBV9|TRBJ2-2
CASSGQVTGELFF
TGTGCCAGCAGCGGACAAGTTACCGGGGAGCTGTTTTTT
>.|TRBD1|TRBV27|TRBJ1-5
CASRPRGGAGQPQHF
TGTGCCAGCAGACCCCGAGGGGGCGCAGGTCAGCCCCAGCATTTT
>.|TRBD1|TRBV9|TRBJ2-7
CASSPGSGTGLTYEQYF
TGTGCCAGCAGCCCAGGTTCCGGGACAGGATTGACCTACGAGCAGTACTTC
>few|.|TRBV15|TRBJ2-6
CATSIQGISGANVLTF
TGTGCCACCAGCATTCAAGGGATCTCTGGGGCCAACGTCCTGACTTTC
>.|.|TRBV10-3|TRBJ2-1
CAISEPGVWNEQFF
TGTGCCATCAGTGAGCCCGGAGTCTGGAATGAGCAGTTCTTC
>.|TRBD1|TRBV5-6|TRBJ2-7
CASSLKGQLSTYEQYF
TGTGCCAGCAGCTTGAAGGGACAGCTTTCGACCTACGAGCAGTACTTC
>.|.|TRBV10-3|TRBJ1-4
CAISESRTNEKLFF
TGTGCCATCAGTGAGTCCCGTACTAATGAAAAACTGTTTTTT
>.|.|TRBV7-3|TRBJ1-1
CASSIVGDTEAFF
TGTGCCAGCAGCATAGTGGGGGACACTGAAGCTTTCTTT
>once|.|TRBV2|TRBJ1-4
CASSEKRQGPYEKLFF
TGTGCCAGCAGTGAAAAGAGGCAGGGACCCTATGAAAAACTGTTTTTT
>.|TRBD1|TRBV10-3|TRBJ1-2
CAISDWQGVNGYTF
TGTGCCATCAGTGATTGGCAGGGGGTGAATGGCTACACCTTC
>.|.|TRBV10-3|TRBJ1-2
CAISLRPSPSTDYGYTF
TGTGCCATCAGCCTTCGACCCTCACCCTCCACAGACTATGGCTACACCTTC
>.|.|TRBV5-5|TRBJ2-5
CASSPVRGIELETQYF
TGTGCCAGCAGCCCTGTCCGGGGGATTGAACTAGAGACCCAGTACTTC
>.|.|TRBV5-1|TRBJ2-7
CASSRGWGSTHEQYF
TGCGCCAGCAGCCGGGGCTGGGGTTCTACCCACGAGCAGTACTTC
>few|.|TRBV28|TRBJ1-1
CALGRTGTEAFF
TGTGCCTTGGGGCGGACGGGCACTGAAGCTTTCTTT
>.|TRBD2|TRBV7-9|TRBJ2-1
CASSLGTSLTLEQFF
TGTGCCAGCAGCTTAGGGACTAGCCTAACACTTGAGCAGTTCTTC
>once|TRBD1|TRBV5-1|TRBJ1-3
CASSSFGTGVPSGNTIYF
TGCGCCAGCAGCTCATTCGGGACAGGGGTCCCCTCTGGAAACACCATATATTTT
>once|.|TRBV27|TRBJ2-1
CASSFLTSSGNEQFF
TGTGCCAGCAGTTTTCTGACAAGTAGTGGTAATGAGCAGTTCTTC
>.|.|TRBV2|TRBJ2-1
CASNPGRTYNEQFF
TGTGCCAGCAATCCGGGACGGACCTACAATGAGCAGTTCTTC
>few|.|TRBV6-6|TRBJ2-2
CASSYSKVSSGELFF
TGTGCCAGCAGTTACTCGAAGGTGTCAAGCGGGGAGCTGTTTTTT
>once|.|TRBV11-2|TRBJ2-1
CASRVGGGRYNEQFF
TGTGCCAGCAGAGTAGGCGGGGGCCGGTACAATGAGCAGTTCTTC
>.|.|TRBV11-3|TRBJ2-1
CASSRSRSSNEQFF
TGTGCCAGCAGCCGTAGTAGATCCTCCAATGAGCAGTTCTTC
>.|.|TRBV20-1|TRBJ2-7
CSASVVYEQYF
TGCAGTGCTAGCGTAGTATACGAGCAGTACTTC
>.|.|TRBV7-9|TRBJ2-6
CASSLETSTGANVLTF
TGTGCCAGCAGCTTAGAGACCTCCACTGGGGCCAACGTCCTGACTTTC
>.|TRBD1|TRBV10-3|TRBJ2-1
CAIRTTGTPGDGQFF
TGTGCCATCAGGACGACAGGGACCCCCGGGGATGGGCAGTTCTTC
>.|.|TRBV30|TRBJ1-2
CAWSVQGPNYGYTF
TGTGCCTGGAGTGTTCAGGGACCTAACTATGGCTACACCTTC
>.|.|TRBV19|TRBJ1-1
CASSIALGQTTFF
TGTGCCAGTAGTATTGCTTTAGGACAGACAACTTTCTTT
>.|TRBD2|TRBV19|TRBJ2-2
CASIGTSGRTNTGELFF
TGTGCCAGTATCGGGACTAGCGGAAGAACGAACACCGGGGAGCTGTTTTTT
>.|.|TRBV4-1|TRBJ1-2
CASSQDTSAKGNYGYTF
TGCGCCAGCAGCCAAGATACGTCTGCCAAGGGTAACTATGGCTACACCTTC
>.|TRBD1|TRBV4-2|TRBJ1-5
CASSQDLRDRNQPQHF
TGTGCCAGCAGCCAAGATCTGCGGGACAGAAATCAGCCCCAGCATTTT
>.|.|TRBV6-5|TRBJ2-6
CASSPYRAGANVLTF
TGTGCCAGCAGTCCTTACAGGGCTGGGGCCAACGTCCTGACTTTC
>.|.|TRBV7-8|TRBJ1-1
CASSLRPQENTEAFF
TGTGCCAGCAGCTTACGTCCCCAGGAGAACACTGAAGCTTTCTTT
>.|.|TRBV5-5|TRBJ1-2
CASSLKGNTYGYTF
TGTGCCAGCAGCTTAAAGGGGAACACCTATGGCTACACCTTC
>.|TRBD1|TRBV19|TRBJ2-7
CASTSSGGEYHEQYF
TGTGCCAGTACCTCTTCAGGGGGAGAATACCACGAGCAGTACTTC
>.|.|TRBV7-8|TRBJ2-1
CASINSPTSYNEQFF
TGTGCCAGCATCAATAGCCCCACCTCCTACAATGAGCAGTTCTTC
>.|TRBD2|TRBV30|TRBJ2-1
CACPPASGSVEQFF
TGTGCCTGTCCCCCGGCTAGCGGGAGTGTAGAGCAGTTCTTC
>.|TRBD1|TRBV5-1|TRBJ1-4
CASSLDRGNEKLFF
TGCGCCAGCAGCTTAGACAGGGGTAATGAAAAACTGTTTTTT
>.|TRBD1|TRBV6-1|TRBJ2-7
CASSMGQVYEQYF
TGTGCCAGCAGCATGGGACAGGTCTACGAGCAGTACTTC
>.|TRBD1|TRBV5-1|TRBJ2-7
CASSLEGAYEQYF
TGCGCCAGCAGCTTGGAGGGGGCATACGAGCAGTACTTC